The sequence of this T cell receptor beta chain was determined in a study of blood T cell repertoires in COVID-19. This clone appeared a single time. As originally analysed: Estimation of nucleated cell counts relied on the amplification of reference gene primers. Here immunoSEQ multiplex PCR was the method, and the copy in TCRdb shows in-frame clones only, minus some. That table furnishes V, J and clone size, whereas the DNA furnished D and trimming. The repertoire holds 220,000 or so clones, with 82% as singletons. This CDR3 has 15 residues. The V segment lost 6 bases and the J segment 8 bases; nucleotides outside the gene matches: 9. The germline gives CDR1 ENHRY, CDR2 SYGVKD. Followed longitudinally, the Seattle patients had been enrolled during active infection.

Sequencing was carried out using peripheral blood. The sequence was obtained from a woman of 80 years or more with COVID-19, enrolled during active disease. This chain uses TRBV10-3 with TRBJ2-1; 11 bases are shared with TRBD2. The CDR3 sequence: CAISAGTSGLYEQFF. DNA of the CDR3: TGTGCCATCAGCGCCGGGACTAGCGGTTTATATGAGCAGTTCTTC.